A single sample gave rise to the 20 T cell receptor beta chains below, sequenced in a study of T cells in Graves' hyperthyroidism and ophthalmopathy (dated by TCRdb to about 2019). The protocol used for the library was multiplex PCR. The sequencing machine was an Illumina HiSeq 2000. The TCR beta CDR3 regions were amplified from RNA transcripts. For the first round of RT-PCR on the TCR CDR3, the HTBI primer set was used together with the Qiagen OneStep RT-PCR kit. Using fastp at Q25 and MiXCR, TCRdb reprocessed the public reads and kept productive beta chains. Entries that share a CDR3 protein sequence are merged under the most common genes and DNA. This sample comprises about 290,000 distinct CDR3 sequences, around 15% of them detected only once. 30% to 35% of the sample belongs to the ten largest clones. Source material: blood. Source of these receptors: a woman aged 50 to 60 with Graves' hyperthyroidism that later progressed to Graves' ophthalmopathy.

The sample holds many counts of this clonotype. The chain joins TRBV7-9 to TRBJ2-5; 7 bases are a match to TRBD2. The CDR3 totals 15 residues. The V segment lost 6 bases and the J segment 5 bases; nucleotides outside the gene matches: 12. From germline, CDR1 is SEHNR and CDR2 FQNEAQ (reference sequence). This CDR3 reads CASSSSGGGGETQYF. The CDR3, as DNA: TGTGCCAGCAGTTCTAGCGGAGGAGGAGGGGAGACCCAGTACTTC.

This clonotype was counted a few times. The chain carries TRBV4-1 and TRBJ2-5; D uncertain. The CDR3 is made up of 13 amino acids. V shed 0 bases and J shed 7 bases, with 9 bases lying between them. The germline gives CDR1 MGHRA, CDR2 YSYEKL. The CDR3 spells CASSQDTATTQYF. In nucleotides, the CDR3 is TGCGCCAGCAGCCAAGATACAGCCACGACCCAGTACTTC.

The sample holds a few counts of this clonotype. V and J are TRBV30 and TRBJ1-6; no clear D. V lost 0 bases and J 13 bases, leaving 16 bases between the germline ends. Germline assignment: CDR1 GTSNPN and CDR2 SVGIG (reference sequence). The CDR3 has 14 amino acids. CDR3 sequence reads: CAWSVQRNLSPLHF. CDR3 nucleotide sequence: TGTGCCTGGAGTGTACAGCGTAACCTCAGCCCCCTCCACTTT.

This clonotype has a count of ten or more. The chain carries TRBV12-3 or TRBV12-4 and TRBJ1-5, with TRBD1 as a possible D gene (6 bases). CDR3 length: 15 residues. V was pared by 5 bases and J by 6 bases, with 17 bases between. The CDR3 bases are TGTGCCAGCAGTCCCCGCCAGGGGCGAGGTCAGCCCCAGCATTTT. As protein: CASSPRQGRGQPQHF.

The rearrangement joins TRBV19 to TRBJ1-5; unclear D gene. Per the germline V gene, CDR1 is LNHDA and CDR2 is SQIVND (reference sequence). The length of the CDR3 is 16 residues. The V end was cut by 0 bases, the J end by 1 base, with 10 bases between. The CDR3 DNA reads TGTGCCAGTAGTATAGAGGGCTGGCGGAGCAATCAGCCCCAGCATTTT. Its protein product is CASSIEGWRSNQPQHF.

This clonotype showed up many times. The genes are TRBV5-1 and TRBJ1-1; a weak D match, TRBD1 (6 bases). This CDR3 has 14 amino acids. From germline, CDR1 is SGHRS and CDR2 YFSETQ. Trimming took off 4 bases at V and 1 base at J, with 11 bases between the two ends. CDR3 in DNA: TGCGCCAGCAGCATCAGACAGGAGAACACTGAAGCTTTCTTT. Its translation: CASSIRQENTEAFF.

In its sample, this clonotype was seen many times. The chain uses TRBV2 and TRBJ1-1, with TRBD1 identical over 8 bases. CDR1 is SNHLY, CDR2 FYNNEI, per germline. This CDR3 is built from 12 residues. J gave up 2 bases and V 8 bases, and 1 base lay outside the gene matches. CDR3 coding DNA: TGTGCCAGCGGACAGGGTAACACTGAAGCTTTCTTT. Amino acid sequence: CASGQGNTEAFF. Complete variable domain (other parts from reference TRBV2 and TRBJ1-1): EPEVTQTPSHQVTQMGQEVILRCVPISNHLYFYWYRQILGQKVEFLVSFYNNEISEKSEIFDDQFSVERPDGSNFTLKIRSTKLEDSAMYFCASGQGNTEAFFGQGTRLTVV.

At least ten counts were recorded for this clonotype. The chain is built from TRBV5-1 and TRBJ1-1; TRBD1 is a possible D gene (5 bases). This CDR3 is 15 amino acids long. Germline V CDR1 and CDR2: SGHRS, YFSETQ. Trimming removed 0 bases at V and 11 bases at J, with 20 bases between. CDR3 amino acids: CASSLVIGADGMAFF. In DNA, the CDR3 is TGCGCCAGCAGCTTGGTAATTGGGGCGGACGGGATGGCTTTCTTT.

The chain joins TRBV18 to TRBJ2-7; 9 bases fit TRBD1. The V gene's germline CDR1 is KGHSH and CDR2 LQKENI. This CDR3 comprises 14 residues. Losses at the gene ends were 5 bases for V and 4 bases for J; bases not matched to a gene: 6. CDR3 in DNA: TGTGCCAGCTCATTCACAGGGGGCGGTTACGAGCAGTACTTC. Translated, it gives CASSFTGGGYEQYF.

This clonotype has just a few counts. This CDR3 is CASSQVPFGGEKLFF. The CDR3 region has the DNA TGCGCCAGCAGCCAAGTTCCTTTCGGTGGGGAAAAACTGTTTTTT. The V gene is TRBV4-1, the J gene TRBJ1-4; D not resolved. Looked up from germline, CDR1 is MGHRA and CDR2 is YSYEKL. Trimming left V 1 base short and J 8 bases short, with 14 bases between. This CDR3 contains 15 residues.

This clonotype was counted many times. V gene TRBV7-6 combines with J gene TRBJ2-1; 12 bases fit TRBD2. Germline CDR1 reads SGHVS; CDR2 reads FNYEAQ. CDR3 length equals 18 residues. Unmatched junction bases numbered 12, after V lost 0 bases and J lost 9 bases. The CDR3 protein is CASSLAPPSGRAQGEQFF. In DNA, the CDR3 is TGTGCCAGCAGCTTAGCCCCGCCTAGCGGGAGGGCCCAGGGTGAGCAGTTCTTC.

This clonotype was seen at least ten times. The CDR3 is CASSFPRQGGTDTQYF. The DNA of the CDR3 is TGCGCCAGCAGCTTCCCTAGACAGGGCGGCACAGATACGCAGTATTTT. V usage is TRBV5-1 and J usage is TRBJ2-3; 7 bases align to TRBD1. Germline V gene lookup returns CDR1 SGHRS and CDR2 YFSETQ. Trimming cost V 2 bases and J 1 base; bases outside gene matches: 7. CDR3 length equals 16 residues.

The chain carries TRBV6-1 and TRBJ1-6, with D possibly TRBD1 on 6 matching bases. The CDR3 loop spans 13 amino acids. Per germline, CDR1 MNHNS and CDR2 SASEGT. V gave up 6 bases and J gave up 10 bases, with 13 bases separating them. The CDR3, as DNA: TGTGCCAGCAGCCCTACAGGGTTGTCACCCCTCCACTTT. Protein: CASSPTGLSPLHF.

This clonotype has just a few counts. A much larger clone is a single base away; this may be a read error. The gene calls are TRBV2 and TRBJ2-5; D is ambiguous. Germline CDR1 SNHLY, CDR2 FYNNEI. Trimming removed 1 base from V and 11 bases from J, with 14 bases in between. The CDR3 length is 13 residues. The CDR3 here is CASSEERRIQQYF. CDR3 sequence (DNA): TGTGCCAGCAGTGAAGAAAGACGGATCCAACAGTACTTC. Based on the CDR3 plus reference TRBV2 and TRBJ2-5, the full variable domain is EPEVTQTPSHQVTQMGQEVILRCVPISNHLYFYWYRQILGQKVEFLVSFYNNEISEKSEIFDDQFSVERPDGSNFTLKIRSTKLEDSAMYFCASSEERRIQQYFGPGTRLLVL.

The table lists this clonotype with many counts. This chain links TRBV3-1 with TRBJ2-7; D is ambiguous. Germline V gene lookup returns CDR1 LGHDT and CDR2 YNNKEL (reference sequence). The ends were cut back, 4 bases at V and 6 bases at J, with 10 bases in the middle. The CDR3 runs 12 residues. CDR3 nucleotides: TGTGCCAGCAGCCCCGGGTGGGCCGAGCAGTACTTC. As protein: CASSPGWAEQYF.

V gene TRBV20-1 combines with J gene TRBJ2-7; 9 bases are shared with TRBD1. The length of the CDR3 is 14 residues. Trimming cost V 6 bases and J 2 bases; bases outside gene matches: 8. Germline V gene lookup returns CDR1 DFQATT and CDR2 SNEGSKA (reference sequence). CDR3 residues: CSAERDRVTYEQYF. The CDR3 nucleotides are TGCAGTGCCGAGCGGGACAGGGTAACCTACGAGCAGTACTTC.

This clonotype occurred once. A much more abundant neighbour one base away suggests this may be a read error. The chain combines TRBV28 with TRBJ1-2; TRBD1 might be the D (5 bases). CDR1 MDHEN and CDR2 SYDVKM come from the germline V gene. The CDR3 has 13 residues. CDR3 DNA: TGTACCAGCAGGCCCCGGGGGAACTATGGCTACACCTTC. Translation: CTSRPRGNYGYTF.

This clonotype was seen once. This sequence joins TRBV3-1 and TRBJ2-7; 13 positions match TRBD2. This CDR3 has 16 residues. The germline V gene has CDR1 LGHDT and CDR2 YNNKEL (reference sequence). J was trimmed by 4 bases and V by 0 bases; bases with no gene match: 3. In DNA form, the CDR3 reads TGTGCCAGCAGCCAAGAGGGACTAGCGGGACTATACGAGCAGTACTTC. Its translation: CASSQEGLAGLYEQYF.

This clonotype was seen a handful of times. The chain recombines TRBV6-4 with TRBJ1-2, with D possibly TRBD1 on 6 matching bases. The CDR3 totals 14 residues. V lost 7 bases and J lost 4, with 16 bases in between. Germline V lookup: CDR1 MRHNA, CDR2 SNTAGT. CDR3 region: CASITDSRFYGYTF. The CDR3 region has the DNA TGTGCCAGCATTACGGACAGTCGCTTCTATGGCTACACCTTC.

This clonotype was detected ten times or more. The CDR3 region is CASSPNSRGNQPQHF. The CDR3 nucleotides read TGTGCCAGCAGTCCCAATAGCCGCGGCAATCAGCCCCAGCATTTT. V and J are TRBV28 and TRBJ1-5; D uncertain. The CDR3 spans 15 residues. V lost 5 bases and J 2 bases, leaving 13 bases between the germline ends. Germline CDR1 is MDHEN and CDR2 is SYDVKM.